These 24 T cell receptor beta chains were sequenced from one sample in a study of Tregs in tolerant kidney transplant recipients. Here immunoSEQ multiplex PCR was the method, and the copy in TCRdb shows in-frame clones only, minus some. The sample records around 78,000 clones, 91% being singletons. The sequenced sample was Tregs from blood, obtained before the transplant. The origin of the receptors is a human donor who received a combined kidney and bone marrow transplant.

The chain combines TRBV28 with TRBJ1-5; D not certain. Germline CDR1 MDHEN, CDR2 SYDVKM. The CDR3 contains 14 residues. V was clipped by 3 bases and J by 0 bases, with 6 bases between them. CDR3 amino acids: CASSLVDSNQPQHF. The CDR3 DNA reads TGTGCCAGCAGTTTGGTCGATAGCAATCAGCCCCAGCATTTT.

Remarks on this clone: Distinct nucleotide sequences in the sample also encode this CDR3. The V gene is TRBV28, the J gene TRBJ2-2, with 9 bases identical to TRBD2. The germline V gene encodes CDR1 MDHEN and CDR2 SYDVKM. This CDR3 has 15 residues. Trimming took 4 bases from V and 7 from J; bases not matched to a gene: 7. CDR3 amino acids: CASSSSGTGGGELFF. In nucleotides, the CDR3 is TGTGCCAGCAGTTCTAGCGGGACCGGGGGCGGGGAGCTGTTTTTT. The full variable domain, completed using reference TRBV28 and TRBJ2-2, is DVKVTQSSRYLVKRTGEKVFLECVQDMDHENMFWYRQDPGLGLRLIYFSYDVKMKEKGDIPEGYSVSREKKERFSLILESASTNQTSMYLCASSSSGTGGGELFFGEGSRLTVL.

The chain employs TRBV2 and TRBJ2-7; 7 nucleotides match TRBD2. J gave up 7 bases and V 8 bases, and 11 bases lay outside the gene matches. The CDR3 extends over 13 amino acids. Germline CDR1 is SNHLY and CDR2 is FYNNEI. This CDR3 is CASSSADGGEQYF. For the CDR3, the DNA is TGTGCCAGCTCCAGCGCCGACGGGGGGGAGCAGTACTTC.

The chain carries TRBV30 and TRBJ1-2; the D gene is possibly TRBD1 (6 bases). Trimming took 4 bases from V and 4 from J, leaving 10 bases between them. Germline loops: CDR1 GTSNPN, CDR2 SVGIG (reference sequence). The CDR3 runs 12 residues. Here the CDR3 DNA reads TGTGCCTGGACAGGGGAAAGCTATGGCTACACCTTC. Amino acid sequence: CAWTGESYGYTF.

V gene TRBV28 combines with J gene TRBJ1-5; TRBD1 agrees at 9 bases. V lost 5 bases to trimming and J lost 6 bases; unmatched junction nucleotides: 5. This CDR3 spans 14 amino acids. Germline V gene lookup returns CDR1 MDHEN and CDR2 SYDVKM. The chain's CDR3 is CASSTGGASQPQHF. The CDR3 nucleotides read TGTGCCAGCAGTACAGGGGGCGCAAGTCAGCCCCAGCATTTT.

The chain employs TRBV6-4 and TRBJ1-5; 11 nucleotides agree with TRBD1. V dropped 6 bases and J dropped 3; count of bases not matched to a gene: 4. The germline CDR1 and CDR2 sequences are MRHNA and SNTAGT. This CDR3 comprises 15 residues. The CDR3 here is CASSPDRGLNQPQHF. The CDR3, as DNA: TGTGCCAGCAGCCCGGACAGGGGGCTCAATCAGCCCCAGCATTTT.

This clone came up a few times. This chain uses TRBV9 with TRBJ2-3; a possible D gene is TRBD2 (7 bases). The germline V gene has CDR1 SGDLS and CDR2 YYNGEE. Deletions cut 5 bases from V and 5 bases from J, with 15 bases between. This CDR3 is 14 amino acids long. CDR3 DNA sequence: TGTGCCAGCAGTAGCAACAGGGAGGGAGATACGCAGTATTTT. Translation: CASSSNREGDTQYF.

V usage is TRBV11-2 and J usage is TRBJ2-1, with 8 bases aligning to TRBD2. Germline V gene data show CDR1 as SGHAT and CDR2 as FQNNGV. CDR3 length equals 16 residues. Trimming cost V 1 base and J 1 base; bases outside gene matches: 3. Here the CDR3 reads CASSLVRGRSYNEQFF. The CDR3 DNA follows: TGTGCCAGCAGCTTAGTTCGCGGGAGGTCCTACAATGAGCAGTTCTTC.

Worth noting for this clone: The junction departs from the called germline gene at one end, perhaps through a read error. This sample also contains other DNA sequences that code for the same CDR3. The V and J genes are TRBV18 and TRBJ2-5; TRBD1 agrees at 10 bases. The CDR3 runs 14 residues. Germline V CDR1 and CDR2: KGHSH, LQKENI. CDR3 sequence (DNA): TGTGCCAGCTCACCATCCGGGACAGGGGAGACCCAATACTTC. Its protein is CASSPSGTGETQYF.

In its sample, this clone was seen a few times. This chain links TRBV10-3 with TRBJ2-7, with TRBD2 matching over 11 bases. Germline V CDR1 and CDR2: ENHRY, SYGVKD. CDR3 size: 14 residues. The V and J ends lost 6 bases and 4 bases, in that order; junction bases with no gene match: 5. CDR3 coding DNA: TGTGCCATCAGCACTAGCGGGAGTCTGTACGAGCAGTACTTC. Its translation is CAISTSGSLYEQYF.

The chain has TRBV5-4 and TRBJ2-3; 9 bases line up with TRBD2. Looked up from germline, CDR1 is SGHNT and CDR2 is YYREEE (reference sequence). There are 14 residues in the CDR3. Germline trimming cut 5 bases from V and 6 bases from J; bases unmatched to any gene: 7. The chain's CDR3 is CASRVAGVWDTQYF. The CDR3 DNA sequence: TGTGCCAGCAGGGTAGCGGGAGTTTGGGATACGCAGTATTTT.

This chain's CDR3 is CASSHGSGANVLTF. The DNA for the CDR3 is TGTGCCAGCAGTCATGGCTCTGGGGCCAACGTCCTGACTTTC. The V call is TRBV7-9, the J call TRBJ2-6; D not resolved. The CDR3 is 14 residues long. The germline V gene has CDR1 SEHNR and CDR2 FQNEAQ (reference sequence). Between the trimmed V and J ends, which lost 6 bases and 0 bases, there was a span of 6 bases.

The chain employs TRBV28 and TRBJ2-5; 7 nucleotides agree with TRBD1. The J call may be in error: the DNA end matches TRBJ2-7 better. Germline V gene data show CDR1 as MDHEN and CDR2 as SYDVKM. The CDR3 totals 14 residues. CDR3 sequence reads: CASSLRDRPYEQYF. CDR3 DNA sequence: TGTGCCAGCAGTTTAAGGGACAGACCCTACGAGCAGTACTTC.

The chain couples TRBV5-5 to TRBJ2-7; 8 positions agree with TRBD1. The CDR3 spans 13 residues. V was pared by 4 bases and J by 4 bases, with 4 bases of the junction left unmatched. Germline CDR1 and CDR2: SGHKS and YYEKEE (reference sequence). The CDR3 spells CASSVGTGYEQYF. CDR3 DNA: TGTGCCAGCAGCGTGGGGACAGGTTACGAGCAGTACTTC.

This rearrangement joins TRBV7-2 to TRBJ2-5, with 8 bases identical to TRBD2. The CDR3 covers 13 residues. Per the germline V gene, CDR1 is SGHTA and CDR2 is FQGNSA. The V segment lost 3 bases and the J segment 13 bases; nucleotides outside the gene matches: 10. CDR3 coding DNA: TGTGCCAGCAGCTTGGAGGGTCGCGGGAGGCCGTACTTC. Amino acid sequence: CASSLEGRGRPYF.

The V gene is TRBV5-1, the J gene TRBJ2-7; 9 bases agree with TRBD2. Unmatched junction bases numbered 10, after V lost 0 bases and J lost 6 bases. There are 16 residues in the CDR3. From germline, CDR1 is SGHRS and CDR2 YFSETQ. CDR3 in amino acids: CASSLDGGRAGGEQYF. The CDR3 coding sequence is TGCGCCAGCAGCTTGGATGGCGGGAGGGCCGGAGGCGAGCAGTACTTC.

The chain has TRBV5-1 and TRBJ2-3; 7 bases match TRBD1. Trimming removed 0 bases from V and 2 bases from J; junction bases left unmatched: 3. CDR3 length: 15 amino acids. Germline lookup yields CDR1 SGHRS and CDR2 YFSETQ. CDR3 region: CASSLEGGNTDTQYF. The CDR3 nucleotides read TGCGCCAGCAGCTTGGAAGGGGGCAACACAGATACGCAGTATTTT.

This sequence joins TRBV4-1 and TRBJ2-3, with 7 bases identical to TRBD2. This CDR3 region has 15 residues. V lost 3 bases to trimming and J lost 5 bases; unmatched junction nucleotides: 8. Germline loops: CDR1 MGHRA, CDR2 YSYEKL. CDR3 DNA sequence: TGCGCCAGCAGCCAGGCGGGAGCAGGAAAAGATACGCAGTATTTT. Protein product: CASSQAGAGKDTQYF.

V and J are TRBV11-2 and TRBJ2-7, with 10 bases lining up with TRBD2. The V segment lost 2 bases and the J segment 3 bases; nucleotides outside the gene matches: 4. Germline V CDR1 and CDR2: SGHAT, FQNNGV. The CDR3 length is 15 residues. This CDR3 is CASSLSSGSVYEQYF. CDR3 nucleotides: TGTGCCAGCAGCTTATCTAGCGGGAGTGTCTACGAGCAGTACTTC.

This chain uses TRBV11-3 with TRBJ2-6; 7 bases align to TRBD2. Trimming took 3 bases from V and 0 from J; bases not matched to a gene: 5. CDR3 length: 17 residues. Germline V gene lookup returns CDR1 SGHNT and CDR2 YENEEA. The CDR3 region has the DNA TGTGCCAGCAGCTTGGGGGGGTTCGCCTCTGGGGCCAACGTCCTGACTTTC. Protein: CASSLGGFASGANVLTF. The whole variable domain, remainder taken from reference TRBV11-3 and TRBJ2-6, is EAGVVQSPRYKIIEKKQPVAFWCNPISGHNTLYWYLQNLGQGPELLIRYENEEAVDDSQLPKDRFSAERLKGVDSTLKIQPAELGDSAVYLCASSLGGFASGANVLTFGAGSRLTVL.

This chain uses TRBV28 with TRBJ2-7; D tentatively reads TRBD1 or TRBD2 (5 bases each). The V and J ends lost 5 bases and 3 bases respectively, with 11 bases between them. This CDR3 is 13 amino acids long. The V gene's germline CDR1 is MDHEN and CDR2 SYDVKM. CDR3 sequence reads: CASSLGDFYEQYF. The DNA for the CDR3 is TGTGCCAGCAGTCTGGGGGATTTCTACGAGCAGTACTTC.

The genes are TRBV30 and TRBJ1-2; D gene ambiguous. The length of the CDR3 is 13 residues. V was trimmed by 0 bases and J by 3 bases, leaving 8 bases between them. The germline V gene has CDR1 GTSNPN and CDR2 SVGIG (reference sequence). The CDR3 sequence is CAWSVLVDYGYTF. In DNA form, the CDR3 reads TGTGCCTGGAGTGTCCTGGTGGACTATGGCTACACCTTC.

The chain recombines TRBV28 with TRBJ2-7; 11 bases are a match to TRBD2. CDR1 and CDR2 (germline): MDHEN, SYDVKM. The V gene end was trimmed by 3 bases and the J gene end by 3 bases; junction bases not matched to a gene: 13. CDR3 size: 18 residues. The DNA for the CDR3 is TGTGCCAGCAGTTTTTTCCATGGCCTAGCGGGAGGCGACTACGAGCAGTACTTC. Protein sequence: CASSFFHGLAGGDYEQYF.

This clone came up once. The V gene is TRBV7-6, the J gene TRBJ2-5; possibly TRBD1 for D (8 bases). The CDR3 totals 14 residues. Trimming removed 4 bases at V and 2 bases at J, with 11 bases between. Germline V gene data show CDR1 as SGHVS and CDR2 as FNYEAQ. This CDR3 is CASSSQGGQETQYF. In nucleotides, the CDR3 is TGTGCCAGCAGCTCACAGGGGGGGCAAGAGACCCAGTACTTC.